This paragraph reports one T cell receptor (beta chain). Its antigen remains unknown. This sample was included in a study of vaccination effects on CD4 cells after COVID-19. Study findings and constraints: The study had few convalescent patients and no early post-infection timepoints.

Within the ViraFEST assay, antigen-specific CD4+ T cells underwent expansion with viral peptide pools prior to sequencing. Researchers isolated CD4+ T cells once about 11 days of culture had elapsed. Everyone in the study got two shots of either the BNT162b2 or mRNA-1273 vaccine. Sequenced by immunoSEQ multiplex PCR; TCRdb stores in-frame clones only, minus some. This sample has tens of thousands of clones, with just under 75% found just once. The sample in question was CD4+ T cells from PBMCs cultured with HCoV-229E spike peptides, obtained after COVID-19 vaccination. The source of this sequence is a human donor who received a COVID-19 vaccine.

CDR3 residues: CASSPRLAGGQETQYF. Written as DNA, the CDR3 is TGTGCCAGCAGCCCCCGACTAGCGGGGGGACAAGAGACCCAGTACTTC. The chain links TRBV3-1 (or the pseudogene TRBV3-2) to TRBJ2-5; TRBD2 matches at 13 bases. Looked up from germline, CDR1 is LGHDT and CDR2 is YNNKEL (reference sequence). V trimming: 4 bases; J trimming: 2 bases; junction bases outside the gene matches: 4. The CDR3 runs to 16 residues.